This T cell receptor beta chain was retrieved from a study of blood T cells in healthy people across ages. About this clonotype: A read error may be the cause here, since a much bigger clone is one base away.

The CDR3 totals 17 residues. CDR1 is ENHRY and CDR2 is SYGVKD in the germline V gene. The V gene lost 3 bases and the J gene lost 2 bases, with 20 bases spanning the gap. The second PCR ran 7 to 11 cycles with a sample-barcoded 5' primer and J-beta primers. Each CDR3 protein is one row after TCRdb ran MiXCR on the 5' RACE reads. The repertoire has over 950,000 distinct CDR3 sequences, 51% of them found once; the top ten carry 20% to 25%. The rearrangement links TRBV10-3 to TRBJ2-7; D call uncertain. This TCR came from a woman in her fifties or sixties in good health. Input material: blood. The CDR3 DNA sequence: TGTGCCATCAGTGATCGCCCCTCGCCTCAGGAAACCTACGAGCAGTACTTC. Protein product: CAISDRPSPQETYEQYF.